Below, 14 T cell receptor beta chains from the same sample are listed, as sequenced in a study of blood T cell repertoires in COVID-19. Sequenced by immunoSEQ multiplex PCR; TCRdb stores in-frame clones only, minus some. The data show some 190,000 clones, 70% to 80% seen once. Sequencing was done on a sample of PBMCs or T cells enriched from blood (not recorded which). Receptors originate from a man between 60 and 75 years old who had been exposed to COVID-19.

This clone was seen just once. The chain is built from TRBV6-2 or TRBV6-3 and TRBJ2-3; 9 nucleotides agree with TRBD2. The CDR3 loop spans 20 amino acids. Germline CDR1 MNHEY, CDR2 SVGEGT. Unmatched junction bases numbered 17, after V lost 2 bases and J lost 2 bases. CDR3 nucleotide sequence: TGTGCCAGCAGTTACCCCGAGGTGGCGGGAGGGCCCTCTACCACAGATACGCAGTATTTT. Translating it yields CASSYPEVAGGPSTTDTQYF.

The V and J genes are TRBV19 and TRBJ2-1; D ambiguous. CDR1 is LNHDA and CDR2 is SQIVND in the germline V gene (reference sequence). V lost 7 bases and J lost 3, with 10 bases in between. This CDR3 is built from 13 residues. In nucleotides, the CDR3 is TGTGCCAGTACCATCGGTGTCTACAATGAGCAGTTCTTC. It yields the protein CASTIGVYNEQFF.

This clone was observed at least ten times. The chain employs TRBV7-2 and TRBJ2-7; TRBD1 agrees at 7 bases. The CDR3 has 14 residues. Germline trimming cut 1 base from V and 6 bases from J; bases unmatched to any gene: 6. In germline, CDR1 is SGHTA, CDR2 FQGNSA. CDR3 sequence (DNA): TGTGCCAGCAGCTTAGGGGGCTCAGGGGGCGAGCAGTACTTC. Encoded protein: CASSLGGSGGEQYF.

J is TRBJ1-6 and V is TRBV14; tentatively, D is TRBD1 (5 bases). V lost 0 bases and J lost 10, with 13 bases in between. Germline CDR1 is SGHDN and CDR2 is FVKESK. CDR3 length: 15 residues. The CDR3 loop is CASSQEADNLSPLHF. CDR3 DNA: TGTGCCAGCAGCCAAGAGGCGGACAATTTGTCACCCCTCCACTTT.

The chain links TRBV29-1 to TRBJ1-5; D is unresolved. Trimming removed 4 bases at V and 0 bases at J, with 7 bases between. This CDR3 contains 13 residues. The germline V gene has CDR1 SQVTM and CDR2 ANQGSEA. DNA for the CDR3: TGCAGCGTTGGGGGAGTTAGCAATCAGCCCCAGCATTTT. Translated: CSVGGVSNQPQHF.

The chain combines TRBV3-1 (or the pseudogene TRBV3-2) with TRBJ2-3; D unresolved. Per the germline V gene, CDR1 is LGHDT and CDR2 is YNNKEL (reference sequence). The CDR3 spans 15 residues. Deletions cut 1 base from V and 2 bases from J, with 10 bases between. Here the CDR3 reads CASSQAGHPTDTQYF. CDR3 nucleotide sequence: TGTGCCAGCAGCCAAGCGGGTCACCCCACAGATACGCAGTATTTT.

On this clone: Other DNA sequences of this sample code for an identical CDR3. The genes are TRBV20-1 and TRBJ2-1, with 7 positions matching TRBD2. This CDR3 region has 13 residues. V was clipped by 3 bases and J by 8 bases; unmatched bases: 7. Per germline, CDR1 DFQATT and CDR2 SNEGSKA (reference sequence). In DNA, the CDR3 is TGCAGTGCTAGTGGCGGGAGTATCTATGAGCAGTTCTTC. This sequence encodes CSASGGSIYEQFF.

The rearrangement links TRBV30 to TRBJ2-6; TRBD1 matches at 8 bases. This CDR3 region has 18 residues. With V trimmed by 1 base and J by 2 bases, 10 bases remained unmatched. Germline V gene sequence: CDR1 GTSNPN, CDR2 SVGIG (reference sequence). In nucleotides, the CDR3 is TGTGCCTGGAGTGACTACTATAAGGACAGGGCTGGGGCCAACGTCCTGACTTTC. Protein product: CAWSDYYKDRAGANVLTF.

V and J are TRBV5-6 and TRBJ1-1; D perhaps matches TRBD1 (5 bases). This CDR3 has 13 residues. The V and J ends lost 0 bases and 5 bases respectively, with 8 bases between them. Per the germline V gene, CDR1 is SGHDT and CDR2 is YYEEEE. The CDR3: CASSLAGYTEAFF. The CDR3 coding sequence is TGTGCCAGCAGCTTGGCAGGGTATACTGAAGCTTTCTTT.

The rearrangement links TRBV6-2 or TRBV6-3 to TRBJ1-1, with D possibly TRBD1 on 6 matching bases. Trimming left V 6 bases short and J 4 bases short, with 18 bases between. The CDR3 has 15 amino acids. Germline-derived CDR1 and CDR2 are MNHEY and SVGEGT. This chain's CDR3 is CASSPAQGLSTEAFF. CDR3 DNA: TGTGCCAGCAGCCCCGCACAGGGTTTGAGCACTGAAGCTTTCTTT.

The chain joins TRBV21-1 to TRBJ2-1; whether TRBD2, the table's D call, matches the DNA was not checked. TRBV21-1 has pseudogene status. This CDR3 is 17 amino acids long. CDR3 protein: CASSKFFEGGPENEQFF. In DNA form, the CDR3 reads TGTGCCAGCAGCAAATTCTTCGAGGGAGGGCCGGAGAATGAGCAGTTCTTC.

The gene calls are TRBV7-8 and TRBJ1-2; D is unresolved. Germline V gene lookup returns CDR1 SGHVS and CDR2 FQNEAQ. The V and J ends lost 4 bases and 5 bases respectively, with 5 bases between them. This CDR3 is built from 11 residues. This chain's CDR3 is CASSSQYGYTF. DNA for the CDR3: TGTGCCAGCAGCTCCCAGTATGGCTACACCTTC. The full variable domain, its missing parts supplied by reference TRBV7-8 and TRBJ1-2, is GAGVSQSPRYKVAKRGQDVALRCDPISGHVSLFWYQQALGQGPEFLTYFQNEAQLDKSGLPSDRFFAERPEGSVSTLKIQRTQQEDSAVYLCASSSQYGYTFGSGTRLTVV.

The J gene is TRBJ1-2, the V gene TRBV30; 8 bases agree with TRBD1. Germline assignment: CDR1 GTSNPN and CDR2 SVGIG (reference sequence). V shed 4 bases, J shed 7 bases, and the junction held 11 bases outside the gene matches. This CDR3 comprises 14 residues. The DNA for the CDR3 is TGTGCCTGGAATGGGGGCAGGGGGCCGCTTGGCTACACCTTC. Amino acids: CAWNGGRGPLGYTF.

The V and J genes are TRBV5-4 and TRBJ2-3, with D possibly TRBD1 on 6 matching bases. The CDR3 consists of 15 residues. With 3 bases removed from V and 6 bases from J, the gap between germline ends came to 17 bases. The V gene's germline CDR1 is SGHNT and CDR2 YYREEE (reference sequence). CDR3 residues: CASSYGGRWADTQYF. The CDR3 region has the DNA TGTGCCAGCAGCTATGGGGGCCGGTGGGCCGATACGCAGTATTTT.